This T cell receptor beta chain was recovered during a study of blood T cell repertoires in COVID-19 (dated by TCRdb to the early 2020s). About the study as a whole: Collaborator samples came from the United States, Italy and Spain and covered acute and convalescent phases of COVID-19. Nearly every sample came with metadata listing a de-identified subject ID, COVID-19 status, age in years and sex. The material from the prospective study consisted of cDNA or gDNA derived from T cells, B-cell-depleted T cells, or PBMCs. Where available, HLA class I and class II types were taken from metadata supplied by the sample provider and were not determined by assay-based typing. The dataset comprised deeply sampled blood TCRbeta repertoires from subjects exposed to, actively infected with, or recovered from COVID-19. The samples were drawn from the first 160 participants of the ongoing ImmuneRACE study and from roughly 1,300 subjects provided by 6 global collaborators. A freely available public database, intended as a resource for researchers studying the immune response to SARS-CoV-2, is where the repertoires were released.

Participants in the prospective study were enrolled through a virtual design, were aged roughly 18 to 95 years, and lived in 24 United States geographic areas. In the prospective study, participants were assigned to cohorts based on the clinical history participants reported in a screening survey and a study questionnaire. Recovered participants in ImmuneRACE Cohort 3 were defined by two consecutive negative NP/OP PCR tests, clearance by a healthcare professional, or resolution of symptoms. In the prospective study, mobile phlebotomists collected whole blood, serum and a nasopharyngeal or oropharyngeal swab from each participant. Prospective study participants could optionally give additional blood draws and questionnaires over an approximately 2-month period. Before DNA extraction, prospective study blood samples were shipped either frozen or at room temperature. TCRbeta CDR3 regions were amplified from genomic DNA using the immunoSEQ Assay, a bias-controlled multiplex PCR. The study's own analysis went as follows. Nucleated cell counts per sample were estimated from amplification of reference gene primers within the assay. To quantify the absolute abundance of each unique TCRbeta CDR3 rearrangement, sequence reads were collapsed and filtered. For each sample, productive Simpson clonality was calculated by taking the square root of Simpson's diversity index across productive rearrangements. This immuneACCESS table, as held by TCRdb, lists in-frame sequences with V and J called but not all clones. Of the missing ones, under half trace to an unresolved V gene in checked studies; the others have no known cause. That table gives V, J and clone size, and the DNA gave D and trimming. In all, the sample holds about 160,000 clones, and 80% of those were seen once. Approximately 5.4% of the sample goes to the ten largest clones.

General conclusions and limits of the study: The amount of clinical and demographic metadata varied by source and participant and was provided uncurated.

Unmatched junction bases come to 10, with V trimmed by 6 bases and J by 2 bases. The CDR1 and CDR2 encoded by the germline V gene are WSHSY and SAAADI. The CDR3 has 16 amino acids, counting the end cysteine and phenylalanine. The kept DNA is CDR3 alone, 48 bases in frame from the first base. This clone has just a few counts. It has no known antigen specificity. There are no base qualities to consult, and no much larger clone falls within one base. Sequencing was performed on PBMCs or T cells enriched from blood (not recorded which). The rearrangement joined TRBV10-2 to TRBJ2-3; the junction holds 8 bases that match TRBD2. The receptor comes from a man aged 40-50 years who had recovered from COVID-19. The CDR3 amino acid sequence is: CASRKGLAFYTDTQYF. The nucleotide sequence is TGCGCCAGCAGAAAAGGACTAGCTTTTTACACAGATACGCAGTATTTT.